This T cell receptor beta chain was documented in a study of vaccination effects on CD4 cells after COVID-19. Germline CDR1 and CDR2: SGHRS and YFSETQ. Deletions cut 1 base from V and 2 bases from J, with 16 bases between. This CDR3 is built from 17 residues. TCRdb keeps only in-frame clones here, not all; method: immunoSEQ multiplex PCR. This sample carries tens of thousands of clones, approximately 80% of them seen once, and the ten largest clones take 2.5% to 3%. Comment on this clone: The antigen is undetermined.

Antigen-specific CD4+ T cells were expanded with viral peptide pools in the ViraFEST assay before sequencing. On day 10 of culture, CD4+ T cells were separated out. Previously uninfected by SARS-CoV-2, the vaccine recipients also showed negative nucleocapsid antibodies. J is TRBJ2-1 and V is TRBV5-1; possibly TRBD1 or TRBD2 for D (5 bases each). This TCR derives from a human donor who received a COVID-19 vaccine. Sample: CD4+ T cells from PBMCs cultured with HCoV-NL63 spike peptides, taken before COVID-19 vaccination. The chain's CDR3 is CASSLSWTGRTYNEQFF. CDR3 nucleotide sequence: TGCGCCAGCAGCTTGTCCTGGACGGGACGGACCTACAATGAGCAGTTCTTC.